These 7 T cell receptor beta chains came from one sample sequenced in a study of circulating and synovial CD4+ cells in juvenile arthritis (dated by TCRdb to about 2014). Receptors were amplified or captured by the immunoSEQ multiplex PCR assay. Entries here come from immuneACCESS through TCRdb and include only in-frame sequences with V and J called. Some clones fail to appear in such tables; in the studies checked, an unresolved V gene covers under half of the shortfall, and the cause of the remainder is unknown. Here the sample has tens of thousands of clones; roughly 96% occur a single time. The ten largest clones represent roughly 0.69% of the sample. Source material: CD4+ T cells from blood. The receptors were gathered from a human donor with juvenile idiopathic arthritis.

V usage is TRBV7-3 and J usage is TRBJ1-1, with 10 bases lining up with TRBD1. With V trimmed by 4 bases and J by 11 bases, 7 bases remained unmatched. This CDR3 comprises 13 residues. Germline loops: CDR1 SGHTA, CDR2 FQGTGA. CDR3 residues: CASSSGQGGLAFF. Written as DNA, the CDR3 is TGTGCCAGCAGCTCCGGACAGGGGGGGCTGGCTTTCTTT.

V usage is TRBV4-1 and J usage is TRBJ2-5; weak D call: TRBD1 (5 bases). This CDR3 spans 15 amino acids. Trimming removed 2 bases from V and 1 base from J, with 11 bases in between. Germline-derived CDR1 and CDR2 are MGHRA and YSYEKL. The CDR3 coding sequence is TGCGCCAGCAGCCAATTGCAGGGTTCCCAAGAGACCCAGTACTTC. Translating gives CASSQLQGSQETQYF.

The rearrangement links TRBV5-1 to TRBJ2-6; no reliable D call. V was clipped by 1 base and J by 0 bases, with 8 bases between them. This CDR3 has 16 residues. CDR1 SGHRS and CDR2 YFSETQ come from the germline V gene. The DNA of the CDR3 is TGCGCCAGCAGCTTGTCCCCGTCCTCTGGGGCCAACGTCCTGACTTTC. This gives the protein CASSLSPSSGANVLTF.

The gene calls are TRBV2 and TRBJ2-1; 9 bases agree with TRBD2. V gave up 6 bases and J gave up 5 bases; unmatched junction bases: 2. This CDR3 has 13 amino acids. Germline V CDR1 and CDR2: SNHLY, FYNNEI. The DNA for the CDR3 is TGTGCCAGCAGGGCTAGCGGGGACAATGAGCAGTTCTTC. It specifies CASRASGDNEQFF.

The chain uses TRBV29-1 and TRBJ2-2, with D perhaps TRBD2 (5 bases). With 4 bases removed from V and 0 bases from J, the gap between germline ends came to 15 bases. The CDR3 length is 16 residues. Per germline, CDR1 SQVTM and CDR2 ANQGSEA. The CDR3: CSVGTGGTANTGELFF. The CDR3 coding sequence is TGCAGCGTTGGGACTGGTGGAACGGCGAACACCGGGGAGCTGTTTTTT.

The rearrangement uses TRBV10-1 and TRBJ2-5; D possibly corresponds to TRBD2 (6 bases). The V end lost 4 bases, the J end lost 5 bases, and 14 bases lay between the germline ends. This CDR3 spans 14 amino acids. Per the germline V gene, CDR1 is WNHNN and CDR2 is SYGVQD (reference sequence). For the CDR3, the DNA is TGCGCCAGCAGTGGTGGCGGGAAAGGGGAGACCCAGTACTTC. Protein sequence: CASSGGGKGETQYF.

The V and J genes are TRBV19 and TRBJ1-2, with 9 positions matching TRBD1. The CDR3 is 12 residues long. Losses at the gene ends were 8 bases for V and 5 bases for J; bases not matched to a gene: 3. CDR1 and CDR2 (germline): LNHDA, SQIVND (reference sequence). The CDR3 DNA reads TGTGCCAGTGAGACAGGGGGTTATGGCTACACCTTC. It yields the protein CASETGGYGYTF.